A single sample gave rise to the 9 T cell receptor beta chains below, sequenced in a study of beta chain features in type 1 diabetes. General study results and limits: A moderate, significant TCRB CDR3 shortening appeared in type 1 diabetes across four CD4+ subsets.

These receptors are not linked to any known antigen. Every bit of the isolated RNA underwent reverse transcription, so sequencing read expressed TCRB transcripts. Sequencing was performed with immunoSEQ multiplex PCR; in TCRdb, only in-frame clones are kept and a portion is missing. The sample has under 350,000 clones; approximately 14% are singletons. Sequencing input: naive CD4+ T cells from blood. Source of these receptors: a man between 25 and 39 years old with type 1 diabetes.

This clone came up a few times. CDR3: CSVDMGHQAYEQYF. The DNA of the CDR3 is TGCAGCGTTGATATGGGACATCAGGCGTACGAGCAGTACTTC. The chain recombines TRBV29-1 with TRBJ2-7, with D tentatively TRBD1 (6 bases). V was pared by 3 bases and J by 4 bases, with 16 bases between. The CDR3 sequence is 14 residues long. Germline-derived CDR1 and CDR2 are SQVTM and ANQGSEA.

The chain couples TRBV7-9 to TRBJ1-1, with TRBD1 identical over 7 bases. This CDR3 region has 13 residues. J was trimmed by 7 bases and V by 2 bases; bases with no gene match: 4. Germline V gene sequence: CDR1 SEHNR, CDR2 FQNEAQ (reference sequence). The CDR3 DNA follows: TGTGCCAGCAGCTTACGGCAGGGGGATGAAGCTTTCTTT. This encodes CASSLRQGDEAFF.

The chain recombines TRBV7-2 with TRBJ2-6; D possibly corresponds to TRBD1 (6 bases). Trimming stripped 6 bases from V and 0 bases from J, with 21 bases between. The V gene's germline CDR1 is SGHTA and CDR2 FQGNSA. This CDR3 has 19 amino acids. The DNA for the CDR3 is TGTGCCAGCAGTGAACCGGGACACAAAGCCTTCTCTGGGGCCAACGTCCTGACTTTC. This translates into CASSEPGHKAFSGANVLTF.

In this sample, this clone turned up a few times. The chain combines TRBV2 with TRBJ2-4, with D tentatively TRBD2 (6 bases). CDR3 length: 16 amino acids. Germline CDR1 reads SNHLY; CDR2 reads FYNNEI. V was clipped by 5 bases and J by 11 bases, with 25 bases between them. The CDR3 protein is CASSIRGPEGQSVQYF. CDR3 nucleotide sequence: TGTGCCAGCAGTATCCGGGGACCGGAGGGCCAGTCAGTTCAGTACTTC.

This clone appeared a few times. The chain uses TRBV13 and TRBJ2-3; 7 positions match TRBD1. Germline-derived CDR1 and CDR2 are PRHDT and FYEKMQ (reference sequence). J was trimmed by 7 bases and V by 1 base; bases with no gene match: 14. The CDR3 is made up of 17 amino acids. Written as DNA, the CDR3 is TGTGCCAGCAGCTTAGACCAAGGACAGGTTTCAAGGAATACGCAGTATTTT. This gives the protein CASSLDQGQVSRNTQYF.

This CDR3 reads CASSWPGRGGELFF. CDR3 nucleotides: TGTGCCAGCAGTTGGCCAGGGAGGGGCGGGGAGCTGTTTTTT. The chain uses TRBV28 and TRBJ2-2; 7 positions agree with TRBD2. V trimming: 4 bases; J trimming: 7 bases; junction bases outside the gene matches: 6. From germline, CDR1 is MDHEN and CDR2 SYDVKM. There are 14 residues in the CDR3.

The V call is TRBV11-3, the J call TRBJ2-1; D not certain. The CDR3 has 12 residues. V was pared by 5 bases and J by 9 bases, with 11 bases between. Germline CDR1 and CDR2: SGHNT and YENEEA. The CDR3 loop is CASSLLFGEQFF. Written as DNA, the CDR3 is TGTGCCAGCAGCCTCCTCTTCGGTGAGCAGTTCTTC.

This CDR3 reads CAWTGTSGSAGQYF. CDR3 DNA: TGTGCCTGGACCGGGACTAGCGGGAGCGCGGGGCAGTACTTC. This sequence joins TRBV30 and TRBJ2-7; 14 bases line up with TRBD2. The J segment lost 9 bases and the V segment lost 4 bases, leaving 8 bases of the junction unmatched. Germline V gives CDR1 GTSNPN, CDR2 SVGIG (reference sequence). The CDR3 sequence is 14 residues long. Combining the CDR3 with reference TRBV30 and TRBJ2-7 gives the whole variable domain SQTIHQWPATLVQPVGSPLSLECTVEGTSNPNLYWYRQAAGRGLQLLFYSVGIGQISSEVPQNLSASRPQDRQFILSSKKLLLSDSGFYLCAWTGTSGSAGQYFGPGTRLTVT.

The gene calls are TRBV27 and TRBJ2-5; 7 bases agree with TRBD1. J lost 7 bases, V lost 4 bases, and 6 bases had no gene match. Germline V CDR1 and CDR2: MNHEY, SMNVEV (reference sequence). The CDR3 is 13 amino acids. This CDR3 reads CASSSGQARTQYF. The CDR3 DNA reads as TGTGCCAGCAGTTCAGGACAGGCGAGGACCCAGTACTTC.